Sequencing of this TCR beta chain was carried out in a study of PD-1 blockade in classical Hodgkin lymphoma. TCRdb's copy holds only in-frame clones and misses some; the assay was immunoSEQ multiplex PCR. This sample has about 46,000 clones, with about three quarters found just once. Each and every patient relapsed after autologous stem cell transplantation, and patients got differing brentuximab vedotin exposure. CDR3 size: 15 residues. Trimming stripped 3 bases from V and 4 bases from J, with 16 bases between. Per the germline V gene, CDR1 is SGHVS and CDR2 is FQNEAQ. This clone was seen a few times. The antigen is undetermined. General study points: Similar baseline diversity was found in complete responders and newly diagnosed patients. CD4+ but not CD8+ TCR diversity rose significantly by C4D1. Still unresolved is the cause of the repertoire differences, which may be disease activity or prior therapy.

This chain links TRBV7-8 with TRBJ2-7, with TRBD2 as a possible D gene (5 bases). The sequence derives from a human donor with classical Hodgkin lymphoma. Material: peripheral blood mononuclear cells (PBMCs), obtained at baseline. The chain's CDR3 is CASSFLVGSGYEQYF. CDR3 DNA: TGTGCCAGCAGCTTCCTCGTCGGCTCGGGGTACGAGCAGTACTTC.